Following are 6 T cell receptor beta chains from one sample sequenced in a study of blood T cell repertoires in COVID-19. Sequenced by immunoSEQ multiplex PCR; TCRdb stores in-frame clones only, minus some. The sample consists of about 45,000 clones, 88% of them appearing once. Sequenced input: peripheral blood. The origin of the receptors is a human donor in a cohort sampled during active COVID-19.

This clone was seen once. V gene TRBV6-5 combines with J gene TRBJ1-3; 7 nucleotides line up with TRBD1. Germline assignment: CDR1 MNHEY and CDR2 SVGAGI. This CDR3 contains 14 residues. Unmatched junction bases numbered 8, after V lost 8 bases and J lost 4 bases. CDR3 in amino acids: CASVETGVGNTIYF. In DNA form, the CDR3 reads TGTGCCAGCGTAGAAACAGGGGTGGGAAACACCATATATTTT.

V is TRBV5-4 and J is TRBJ2-1, with 10 bases fitting TRBD2. CDR3 length: 15 residues. Germline CDR1 SGHNT, CDR2 YYREEE (reference sequence). J lost 7 bases, V lost 4 bases, and 8 bases had no gene match. The CDR3 region is CASSQQRGGENEQFF. The CDR3 DNA reads as TGTGCCAGCAGCCAACAGCGGGGGGGTGAAAATGAGCAGTTCTTC.

The chain recombines TRBV25-1 with TRBJ1-6; D gene ambiguous. V lost 2 bases and J 9 bases, leaving 11 bases between the germline ends. CDR1 MGHDK and CDR2 SYGVNS come from the germline V gene. The CDR3 has 14 residues. The CDR3 reads CASSEAGLVSPLHF. The CDR3 region has the DNA TGTGCCAGCAGTGAAGCCGGGTTGGTTTCACCCCTCCACTTT.

For the CDR3, the DNA is TGCGCCAGCAGCCTGACCCAGGGAGGGTCCACAGATACGCAGTATTTT. This translates into CASSLTQGGSTDTQYF. The chain has TRBV5-1 and TRBJ2-3; TRBD2 matches at 7 bases. CDR3 length: 16 residues. Germline CDR1 SGHRS, CDR2 YFSETQ. Trimming cost V 4 bases and J 2 bases; bases outside gene matches: 10. Combining the CDR3 with reference TRBV5-1 and TRBJ2-3 gives the whole variable domain KAGVTQTPRYLIKTRGQQVTLSCSPISGHRSVSWYQQTPGQGLQFLFEYFSETQRNKGNFPGRFSGRQFSNSRSEMNVSTLELGDSALYLCASSLTQGGSTDTQYFGPGTRLTVL.

The rearrangement links TRBV19 to TRBJ1-6; TRBD1 is a possible D gene (5 bases). The CDR3 extends over 14 amino acids. Germline V gene lookup returns CDR1 LNHDA and CDR2 SQIVND (reference sequence). The V and J ends lost 6 bases and 10 bases respectively, with 16 bases between them. CDR3 bases: TGTGCCAGTAGCTCAGTGGGGGGAGAGTCACCCCTCCACTTT. It is translated as CASSSVGGESPLHF.

V is TRBV3-1 (or the pseudogene TRBV3-2) and J is TRBJ2-3; 8 bases fit TRBD2. V was clipped by 4 bases and J by 3 bases; unmatched bases: 12. The CDR3 is 17 residues long. CDR1 LGHDT and CDR2 YNNKEL come from the germline V gene (reference sequence). CDR3 nucleotide sequence: TGTGCCAGCAGCCTATTTGTCGGGGGGGCACCTACAGATACGCAGTATTTT. The encoded protein is CASSLFVGGAPTDTQYF.